This TCR beta chain was found in a study of CD8 T cells in ankylosing spondylitis. Whole-study findings and limits: Characteristic, it appeared, of ankylosing spondylitis blood was a TCR beta motif of fewer than 10 highly homologous variants.

CDR1 is ENHRY, CDR2 SYGVKD, per germline. The V gene lost 2 bases and the J gene lost 2 bases, with 10 bases spanning the gap. The CDR3 covers 14 residues. Quantitative 5'-RACE with molecular barcodes produced the TCR beta libraries. MiXCR, applied by TCRdb to the 5' RACE reads, yields one record per CDR3 protein. The table records a few hundred thousand distinct CDR3 sequences, 18% of them present only once. To note about this clonotype: Its antigen is not known.

Material for sequencing was blood, either unsorted or a sorted T cell fraction (not recorded which). The source is a male donor with ankylosing spondylitis or in good health (not recorded which). The rearrangement joins TRBV10-3 to TRBJ2-7, with D tentatively TRBD2 (6 bases). The CDR3 loop reads CAISEVGSPYEQYF. CDR3 bases: TGTGCCATCAGTGAGGTCGGGAGTCCCTACGAGCAGTACTTC.